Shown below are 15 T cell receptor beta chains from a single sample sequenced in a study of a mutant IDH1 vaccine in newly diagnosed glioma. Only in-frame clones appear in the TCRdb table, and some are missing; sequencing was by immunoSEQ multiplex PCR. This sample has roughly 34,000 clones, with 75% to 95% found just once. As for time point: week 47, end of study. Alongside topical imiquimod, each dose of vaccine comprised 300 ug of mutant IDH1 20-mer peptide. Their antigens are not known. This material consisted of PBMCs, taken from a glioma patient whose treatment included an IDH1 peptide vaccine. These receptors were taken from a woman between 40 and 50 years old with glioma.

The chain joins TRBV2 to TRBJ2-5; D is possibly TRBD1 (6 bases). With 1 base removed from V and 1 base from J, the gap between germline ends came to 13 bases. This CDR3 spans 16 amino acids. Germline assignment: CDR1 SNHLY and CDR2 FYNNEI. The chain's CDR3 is CASSEGQTGTQETQYF. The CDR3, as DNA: TGTGCCAGCAGTGAAGGGCAAACAGGGACCCAAGAGACCCAGTACTTC.

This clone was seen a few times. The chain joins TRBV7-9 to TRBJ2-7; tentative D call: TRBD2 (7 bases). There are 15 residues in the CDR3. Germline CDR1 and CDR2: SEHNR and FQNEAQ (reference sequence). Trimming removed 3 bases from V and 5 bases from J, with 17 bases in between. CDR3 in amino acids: CASSFTVGGPNEQYF. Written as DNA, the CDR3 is TGTGCCAGCAGCTTTACGGTCGGGGGGCCCAACGAGCAGTACTTC.

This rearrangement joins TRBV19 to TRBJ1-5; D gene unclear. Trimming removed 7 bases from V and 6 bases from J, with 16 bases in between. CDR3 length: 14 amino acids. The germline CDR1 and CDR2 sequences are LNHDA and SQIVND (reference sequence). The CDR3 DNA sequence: TGTGCCAGTAACCCGGGCCTGACGGGTCAGCCCCAGCATTTT. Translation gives CASNPGLTGQPQHF. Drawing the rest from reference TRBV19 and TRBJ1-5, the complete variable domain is DGGITQSPKYLFRKEGQNVTLSCEQNLNHDAMYWYRQDPGQGLRLIYYSQIVNDFQKGDIAEGYSVSREKKESFPLTVTSAQKNPTAFYLCASNPGLTGQPQHFGDGTRLSIL.

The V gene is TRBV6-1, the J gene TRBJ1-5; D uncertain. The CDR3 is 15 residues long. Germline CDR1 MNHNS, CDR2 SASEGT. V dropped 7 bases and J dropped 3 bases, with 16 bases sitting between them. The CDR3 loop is CASTPGHTNNQPQHF. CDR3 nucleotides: TGTGCCAGCACCCCAGGCCATACTAACAATCAGCCCCAGCATTTT.

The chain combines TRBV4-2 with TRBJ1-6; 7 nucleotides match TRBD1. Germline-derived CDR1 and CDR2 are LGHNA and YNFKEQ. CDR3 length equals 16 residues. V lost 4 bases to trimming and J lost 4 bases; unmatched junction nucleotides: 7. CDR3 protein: CASSPQQGLYNSPLHF. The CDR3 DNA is TGTGCCAGCAGCCCCCAACAGGGGCTGTATAATTCACCCCTCCACTTT.

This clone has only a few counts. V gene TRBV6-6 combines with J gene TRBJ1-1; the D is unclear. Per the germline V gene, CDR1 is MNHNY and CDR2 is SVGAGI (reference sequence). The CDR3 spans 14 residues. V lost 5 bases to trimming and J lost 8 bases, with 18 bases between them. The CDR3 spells CASSGHSGGLEAFF. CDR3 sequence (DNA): TGTGCCAGCAGTGGCCATAGTGGCGGTTTAGAAGCTTTCTTT.

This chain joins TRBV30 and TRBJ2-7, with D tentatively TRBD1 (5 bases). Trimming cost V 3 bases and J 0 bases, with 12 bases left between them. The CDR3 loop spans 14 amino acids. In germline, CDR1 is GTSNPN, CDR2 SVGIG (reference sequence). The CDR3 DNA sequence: TGTGCCTGGAGGGACCAGGGCTTCTCCTACGAGCAGTACTTC. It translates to CAWRDQGFSYEQYF.

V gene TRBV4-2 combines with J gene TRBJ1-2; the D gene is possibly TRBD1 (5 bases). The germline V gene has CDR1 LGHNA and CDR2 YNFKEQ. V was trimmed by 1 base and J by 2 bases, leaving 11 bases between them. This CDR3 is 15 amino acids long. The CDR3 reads CASSQVREWNYGYTF. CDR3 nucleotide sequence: TGTGCCAGCAGCCAAGTCAGGGAGTGGAACTATGGCTACACCTTC.

The CDR3 region is CASTVQASTDTQYF. Here the CDR3 DNA reads TGTGCCAGCACAGTGCAGGCTAGCACAGATACGCAGTATTTT. J is TRBJ2-3 and V is TRBV2; no clear D gene. The germline gives CDR1 SNHLY, CDR2 FYNNEI. The CDR3 has 14 amino acids. V lost 7 bases and J lost 0, with 11 bases in between.

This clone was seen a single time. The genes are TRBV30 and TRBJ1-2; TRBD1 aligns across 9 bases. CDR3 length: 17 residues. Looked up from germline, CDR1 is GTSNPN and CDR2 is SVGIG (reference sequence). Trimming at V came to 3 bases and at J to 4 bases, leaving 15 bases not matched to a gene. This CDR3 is CAWRGTGRHYPLYGYTF. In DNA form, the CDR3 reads TGTGCCTGGAGGGGGACAGGGCGCCACTACCCTCTCTATGGCTACACCTTC.

CDR3 amino acids: CASSAQGALSNQPQHF. CDR3 bases: TGTGCCAGCAGTGCCCAGGGGGCTCTTAGCAATCAGCCCCAGCATTTT. This chain joins TRBV6-1 and TRBJ1-5; the match to TRBD1 covers 8 bases. There are 16 residues in the CDR3. Germline CDR1 MNHNS, CDR2 SASEGT. V lost 4 bases, J lost 0 bases, and 5 bases stayed unmatched.

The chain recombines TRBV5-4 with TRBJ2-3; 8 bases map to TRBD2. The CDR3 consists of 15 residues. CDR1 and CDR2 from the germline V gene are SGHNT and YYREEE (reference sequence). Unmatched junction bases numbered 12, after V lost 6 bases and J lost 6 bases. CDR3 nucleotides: TGTGCCAGCACCACGGGGGGGGCAGGGTTTGATACGCAGTATTTT. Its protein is CASTTGGAGFDTQYF.

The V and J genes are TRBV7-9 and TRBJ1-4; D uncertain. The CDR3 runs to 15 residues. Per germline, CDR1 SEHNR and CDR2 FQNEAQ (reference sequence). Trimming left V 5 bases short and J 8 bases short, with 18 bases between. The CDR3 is CASSPSGQYMEKLFF. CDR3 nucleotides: TGTGCCAGCAGCCCGTCGGGTCAATATATGGAAAAACTGTTTTTT.

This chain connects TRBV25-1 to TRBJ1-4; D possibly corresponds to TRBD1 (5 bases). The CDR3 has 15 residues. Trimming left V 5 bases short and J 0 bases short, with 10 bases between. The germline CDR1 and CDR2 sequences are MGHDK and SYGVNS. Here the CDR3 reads CASSQTGSTNEKLFF. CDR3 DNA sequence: TGTGCCAGCAGTCAAACAGGTTCAACTAATGAAAAACTGTTTTTT.

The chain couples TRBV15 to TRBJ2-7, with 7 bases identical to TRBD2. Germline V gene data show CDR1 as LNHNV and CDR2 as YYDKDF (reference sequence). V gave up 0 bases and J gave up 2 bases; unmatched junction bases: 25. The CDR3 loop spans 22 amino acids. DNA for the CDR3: TGTGCCACCAGCAGAGAACCCGGGTGGGGGGGGAGGGCCCCTCTACTGACCTACGAGCAGTACTTC. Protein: CATSREPGWGGRAPLLTYEQYF.